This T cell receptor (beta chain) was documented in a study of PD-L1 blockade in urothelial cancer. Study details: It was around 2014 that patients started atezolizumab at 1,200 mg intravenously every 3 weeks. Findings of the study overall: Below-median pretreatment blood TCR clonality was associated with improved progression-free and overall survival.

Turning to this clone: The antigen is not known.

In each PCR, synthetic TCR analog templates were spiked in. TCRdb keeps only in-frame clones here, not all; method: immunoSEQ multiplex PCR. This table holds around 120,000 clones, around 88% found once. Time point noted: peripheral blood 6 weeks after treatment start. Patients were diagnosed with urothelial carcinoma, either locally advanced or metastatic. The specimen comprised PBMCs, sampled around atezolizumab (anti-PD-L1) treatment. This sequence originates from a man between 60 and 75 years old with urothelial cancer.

CDR3 region: CASSLVQQGQDTQYF. DNA for the CDR3: TGCGCCAGCAGCTTGGTCCAGCAGGGTCAAGATACGCAGTATTTT. The chain employs TRBV5-1 and TRBJ2-3; possibly TRBD1 for D (5 bases). The CDR3 is 15 residues long. V dropped 0 bases and J dropped 5 bases, with 13 bases sitting between them. CDR1 SGHRS and CDR2 YFSETQ come from the germline V gene.